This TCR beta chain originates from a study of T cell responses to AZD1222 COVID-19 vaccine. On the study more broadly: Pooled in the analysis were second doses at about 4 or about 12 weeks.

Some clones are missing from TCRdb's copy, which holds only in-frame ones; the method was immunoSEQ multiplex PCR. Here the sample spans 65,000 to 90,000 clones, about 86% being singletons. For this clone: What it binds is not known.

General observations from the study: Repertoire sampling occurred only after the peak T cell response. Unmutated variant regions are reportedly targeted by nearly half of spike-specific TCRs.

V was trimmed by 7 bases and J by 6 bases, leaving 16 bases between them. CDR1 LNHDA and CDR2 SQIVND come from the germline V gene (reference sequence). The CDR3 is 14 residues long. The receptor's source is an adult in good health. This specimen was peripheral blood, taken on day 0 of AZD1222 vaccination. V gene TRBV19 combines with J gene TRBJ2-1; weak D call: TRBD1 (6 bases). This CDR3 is CASTPDRLPNEQFF. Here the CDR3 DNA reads TGTGCCAGTACCCCGGACAGATTGCCCAATGAGCAGTTCTTC.